This TCR beta chain appears in the sequencing data of a study of blood T cell repertoires in COVID-19. The wider study: Sample material is recorded as cDNA or gDNA derived from T cells, B-cell-depleted T cells, or PBMCs.

Authors' analysis steps: Nucleated cell number was recorded as an estimate derived from reference gene primer amplification. Using immunoSEQ multiplex PCR, the repertoire was profiled, and TCRdb retains in-frame clones only, with some absent. D and trimming were read from the DNA, whereas the V and J calls and clone size are those reported in that table. The table shows some 310,000 clones, with about 90% occurring only once. Germline V gene lookup returns CDR1 MGHDK and CDR2 SYGVNS. V was clipped by 4 bases and J by 9 bases; unmatched bases: 1. The CDR3 extends over 11 amino acids. This study enrolled people aged roughly 18 to 90 from approximately 24 US geographic areas. Categorization into cohorts depended on clinical history that participants reported.

This TCR was sampled from a woman in her 30s who had recovered from COVID-19. Sequencing was done on a sample of PBMCs or T cells enriched from blood (not recorded which). The gene calls are TRBV25-1 and TRBJ2-3; 7 bases agree with TRBD2. The CDR3, as DNA: TGTGCCAGCAGTGTGGGGGGGACGCAGTATTTT. Encoded protein: CASSVGGTQYF.